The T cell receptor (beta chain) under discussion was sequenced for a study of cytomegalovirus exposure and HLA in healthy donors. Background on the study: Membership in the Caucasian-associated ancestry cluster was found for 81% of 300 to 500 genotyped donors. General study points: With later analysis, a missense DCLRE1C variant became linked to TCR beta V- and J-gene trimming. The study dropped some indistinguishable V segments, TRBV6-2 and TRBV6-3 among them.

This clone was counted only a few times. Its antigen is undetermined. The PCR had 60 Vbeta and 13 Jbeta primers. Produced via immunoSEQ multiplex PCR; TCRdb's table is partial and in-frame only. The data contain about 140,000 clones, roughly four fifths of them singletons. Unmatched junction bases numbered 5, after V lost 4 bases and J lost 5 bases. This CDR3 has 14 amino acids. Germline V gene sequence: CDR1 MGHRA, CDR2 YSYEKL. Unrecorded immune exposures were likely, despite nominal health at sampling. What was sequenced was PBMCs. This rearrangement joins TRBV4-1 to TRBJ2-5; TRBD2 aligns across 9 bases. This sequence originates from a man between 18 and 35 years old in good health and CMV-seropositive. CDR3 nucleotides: TGCGCCAGCAGCCGCGGGGGGGCGGGGGAGACCCAGTACTTC. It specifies CASSRGGAGETQYF.